What follows are 27 T cell receptor beta chains derived from one specimen sequenced in a study of persistence of HIV-infected CD4 T cells. Their recognized antigens are unknown. Stimulation used around 10 ug/mL lysate from CMV-infected fibroblasts. CD40L/CD69 double-negative CD45RO-high memory CD4+ T cells were collected. This was the immunoSEQ version 4 assay in survey mode. Repertoires were generated with immunoSEQ multiplex PCR, while TCRdb's copy carries only in-frame clones and drops some. The data show 25,000 to 35,000 clones, roughly 78% seen once. Sequenced material: CD4+ T cells sorted from PBMCs after roughly 20-hour stimulation, taken from a patient who received antiretroviral therapy. The receptors stem from an adult man with HIV who was CMV-seropositive.

This clone was seen a few times. The J gene is TRBJ1-1, the V gene TRBV6-5; the match to TRBD1 covers 10 bases. The junction had 4 bases not matched to a gene; V was cut back by 4 bases and J by 5 bases. The CDR3 consists of 14 residues. Germline-derived CDR1 and CDR2 are MNHEY and SVGAGI. CDR3 protein: CASSLRTGGTEAFF. For the CDR3, the DNA is TGTGCCAGCAGTTTACGGACAGGGGGGACTGAAGCTTTCTTT.

The gene calls are TRBV12-3 or TRBV12-4 and TRBJ1-4; TRBD1 matches 7 bases. V was pared by 5 bases and J by 7 bases, with 4 bases of the junction left unmatched. The CDR3 extends over 13 amino acids. Here the CDR3 reads CASSTGTVEKLFF. The CDR3 DNA reads TGTGCCAGCAGTACGGGGACAGTTGAAAAACTGTTTTTT.

CDR3 protein: CSASPQGVNIQYF. As DNA, the CDR3 is TGCAGTGCTAGTCCGCAGGGGGTGAACATTCAGTACTTC. The rearrangement links TRBV20-1 to TRBJ2-4, with TRBD1 matching 7 bases. J lost 7 bases, V lost 3 bases, and 6 bases had no gene match. This CDR3 has 13 amino acids. Germline assignment: CDR1 DFQATT and CDR2 SNEGSKA (reference sequence).

The table lists this clone with a count of one. The V and J genes are TRBV7-6 and TRBJ2-5; 8 bases are a match to TRBD1. Germline V CDR1 and CDR2: SGHVS, FNYEAQ. V trimming: 1 base; J trimming: 5 bases; junction bases outside the gene matches: 9. This CDR3 contains 16 residues. The CDR3 DNA reads as TGTGCCAGCAGCTTAGGTGCAGGGGGCACCAGGGAGACCCAGTACTTC. Protein product: CASSLGAGGTRETQYF.

The V and J genes are TRBV5-1 and TRBJ1-2, with TRBD1 matching 8 bases. The CDR3 is 15 residues long. The germline CDR1 and CDR2 sequences are SGHRS and YFSETQ. V lost 4 bases to trimming and J lost 0 bases; unmatched junction nucleotides: 5. The chain's CDR3 is CASSHSTGANYGYTF. CDR3 in DNA: TGCGCCAGCAGCCACTCGACAGGGGCTAACTATGGCTACACCTTC.

V and J are TRBV10-2 and TRBJ2-4, with 11 bases identical to TRBD2. The germline CDR1 and CDR2 sequences are WSHSY and SAAADI. CDR3 length equals 19 residues. V lost 0 bases, J lost 0 bases, and 7 bases stayed unmatched. The CDR3 bases are TGCGCCAGCAGTGAGTCAATGACTAGCGGGGTGTTAGCCAAAAACATTCAGTACTTC. This translates into CASSESMTSGVLAKNIQYF.

This chain uses TRBV28 with TRBJ2-3, with a possible D match to TRBD2 (6 bases). Trimming removed 4 bases at V and 2 bases at J, with 19 bases between. The CDR3 is 17 amino acids. The germline V gene has CDR1 MDHEN and CDR2 SYDVKM. The CDR3 bases are TGTGCCAGCAGTTCCCCCGGGATGCGGGGCAACACAGATACGCAGTATTTT. Translation gives CASSSPGMRGNTDTQYF.

The J gene is TRBJ1-1, the V gene TRBV14, with D possibly matching TRBD1 (5 bases). Germline values: CDR1 SGHDN, CDR2 FVKESK. Trimming removed 5 bases from V and 2 bases from J, with 9 bases in between. CDR3 length: 13 residues. Written as DNA, the CDR3 is TGTGCCAGCAGCTCGAGGGGAAACACTGAAGCTTTCTTT. Translating gives CASSSRGNTEAFF.

The CDR3 loop reads CASSQAGETTDTQYF. In DNA form, the CDR3 reads TGTGCCAGCAGCCAAGCGGGGGAGACTACAGATACGCAGTATTTT. The gene calls are TRBV3-1 (or the pseudogene TRBV3-2) and TRBJ2-3; tentatively, D is TRBD2 (6 bases). The germline V gene has CDR1 LGHDT and CDR2 YNNKEL (reference sequence). V was shortened by 1 base and J by 3 bases, with 11 bases between the two germline ends. The CDR3 extends over 15 amino acids.

This rearrangement joins TRBV18 to TRBJ1-4; D call uncertain. Germline V gives CDR1 KGHSH, CDR2 LQKENI. Trimming shortened V by 0 bases and J by 0 bases, and 11 bases separated the two germline ends. The CDR3 is 17 amino acids. CDR3 DNA: TGTGCCAGCTCACCACCGATGCCACAAACAACTAATGAAAAACTGTTTTTT. It encodes CASSPPMPQTTNEKLFF. Looking up the rest from reference TRBV18 and TRBJ1-4 gives the full variable domain: NAGVMQNPRHLVRRRGQEARLRCSPMKGHSHVYWYRQLPEEGLKFMVYLQKENIIDESGMPKERFSAEFPKEGPSILRIQQVVRGDSAAYFCASSPPMPQTTNEKLFFGSGTQLSVL.

This clone has a handful of counts. The chain joins TRBV3-1 (or the pseudogene TRBV3-2) to TRBJ2-3, with 9 positions matching TRBD2. Trimming at V came to 4 bases and at J to 0 bases, leaving 14 bases not matched to a gene. CDR3 length: 19 amino acids. CDR1 is LGHDT, CDR2 YNNKEL, per germline (reference sequence). For the CDR3, the DNA is TGTGCCAGCAGCCGGCGGGTCGGCGGGACTAGCCGCAGCACAGATACGCAGTATTTT. This translates into CASSRRVGGTSRSTDTQYF.

The chain recombines TRBV27 with TRBJ1-1, with TRBD1 identical over 9 bases. V shed 6 bases and J 0 bases; nucleotides not matched to a gene: 5. Per germline, CDR1 MNHEY and CDR2 SMNVEV (reference sequence). This CDR3 is built from 15 residues. The CDR3 region is CASSARTGVNTEAFF. The DNA for the CDR3 is TGTGCCAGCAGCGCCCGGACAGGGGTGAACACTGAAGCTTTCTTT.

This chain joins TRBV4-1 and TRBJ2-6; D gene ambiguous. Deletions cut 3 bases from V and 3 bases from J, with 9 bases between. CDR3 length equals 15 residues. The V gene's germline CDR1 is MGHRA and CDR2 YSYEKL. CDR3 loop: CASSQGFGGANVLTF. Here the CDR3 DNA reads TGCGCCAGCAGCCAGGGTTTTGGTGGGGCCAACGTCCTGACTTTC.

The rearrangement links TRBV27 to TRBJ2-6; 8 bases align to TRBD1. CDR1 MNHEY and CDR2 SMNVEV come from the germline V gene (reference sequence). This CDR3 is 15 amino acids long. The trim removed 8 bases at V and 1 base at J, leaving 4 bases unmatched. CDR3 residues: CASGRQGSGANVLTF. The CDR3 DNA is TGTGCCAGCGGGAGACAGGGGTCTGGGGCCAACGTCCTGACTTTC.

In its sample, this clone was seen a few times. J is TRBJ1-1 and V is TRBV29-1; no reliable D call. Trimming shortened V by 7 bases and J by 5 bases, and 14 bases separated the two germline ends. Germline CDR1 and CDR2: SQVTM and ANQGSEA. The CDR3 is 12 residues long. This CDR3 reads CSARALWTEAFF. CDR3 nucleotides: TGCAGCGCCCGCGCGCTTTGGACTGAAGCTTTCTTT.

The gene calls are TRBV5-1 and TRBJ2-7; the match to TRBD2 covers 8 bases. The CDR3 extends over 16 amino acids. Germline V lookup: CDR1 SGHRS, CDR2 YFSETQ. V dropped 4 bases and J dropped 2; count of bases not matched to a gene: 11. CDR3 DNA: TGCGCCAGCAGCGAGAAAGGGAGCGGGGGAGCCTACGAGCAGTACTTC. Translating it yields CASSEKGSGGAYEQYF.

J is TRBJ2-4 and V is TRBV6-5; D possibly corresponds to TRBD2 (5 bases). Germline V lookup: CDR1 MNHEY, CDR2 SVGAGI. The CDR3 runs to 14 residues. V gave up 6 bases and J gave up 8 bases, with 17 bases separating them. The DNA of the CDR3 is TGTGCCAGCAGGTCCGGGGTAGGACGGGACATTCAGTACTTC. It is translated as CASRSGVGRDIQYF.

V and J are TRBV3-1 (or the pseudogene TRBV3-2) and TRBJ1-2; the D is unclear. Trimming left V 0 bases short and J 5 bases short, with 4 bases between. This CDR3 is 12 amino acids long. The V gene's germline CDR1 is LGHDT and CDR2 YNNKEL (reference sequence). This CDR3 reads CASSQDLYGYTF. The CDR3 DNA follows: TGTGCCAGCAGCCAAGATCTATATGGCTACACCTTC.

The V and J genes are TRBV5-1 and TRBJ2-5, with D uncertain. The CDR3 is 15 residues long. Germline V gene lookup returns CDR1 SGHRS and CDR2 YFSETQ. V lost 0 bases and J lost 5, with 14 bases in between. CDR3 loop: CASSLGVRAWETQYF. As DNA, the CDR3 is TGCGCCAGCAGCTTGGGTGTTCGGGCATGGGAGACCCAGTACTTC.

This clone was recorded a few times. The rearrangement links TRBV2 to TRBJ1-5, with D unresolved. CDR1 and CDR2 from the germline V gene are SNHLY and FYNNEI. This CDR3 has 15 amino acids. V shed 4 bases and J shed 1 base, with 11 bases lying between them. In DNA form, the CDR3 reads TGTGCCAGCAGTGTCGAGGGTGTGAGCAATCAGCCCCAGCATTTT. Its translation is CASSVEGVSNQPQHF.

The rearrangement links TRBV6-4 to TRBJ1-2; 8 nucleotides line up with TRBD1. This CDR3 contains 14 residues. After removal of 5 bases from V and 2 bases from J, the junction contained 4 bases not matched to a gene. In germline, CDR1 is MRHNA, CDR2 SNTAGT. Here the CDR3 reads CASSPGQENYGYTF. Written as DNA, the CDR3 is TGTGCCAGCAGTCCGGGACAGGAAAACTATGGCTACACCTTC.

The genes are TRBV5-5 and TRBJ2-4, with D unresolved. This CDR3 has 13 residues. Per germline, CDR1 SGHKS and CDR2 YYEKEE (reference sequence). V was clipped by 2 bases and J by 5 bases, with 8 bases between them. Here the CDR3 reads CASSFDTQNIQYF. In DNA, the CDR3 is TGTGCCAGCAGCTTCGACACCCAAAACATTCAGTACTTC.

The V gene is TRBV7-2, the J gene TRBJ1-5; D unresolved. V was trimmed by 7 bases and J by 2 bases, leaving 9 bases between them. CDR1 and CDR2 (germline): SGHTA, FQGNSA. The CDR3 contains 13 residues. The CDR3 DNA follows: TGTGCCAGCAAAAGCGGTGGCAATCAGCCCCAGCATTTT. This translates into CASKSGGNQPQHF.

Comments on this clone: At the DNA level, this CDR3 is encoded by other sequences in the same sample as well. The gene calls are TRBV5-1 and TRBJ1-2, with unresolved D. Germline V gene sequence: CDR1 SGHRS, CDR2 YFSETQ. Trimming left V 0 bases short and J 0 bases short, with 9 bases between. There are 15 residues in the CDR3. The CDR3 DNA reads as TGCGCCAGCAGCTTGGTTCCCGGTCCTAACTATGGCTACACCTTC. Translating it yields CASSLVPGPNYGYTF.

The rearrangement joins TRBV9 to TRBJ2-2; 8 bases map to TRBD2. Germline loops: CDR1 SGDLS, CDR2 YYNGEE. J lost 6 bases, V lost 3 bases, and 7 bases had no gene match. This CDR3 spans 15 amino acids. The CDR3 here is CASSAGGAYSGELFF. The CDR3 nucleotides read TGTGCCAGCAGCGCCGGGGGGGCGTACTCCGGGGAGCTGTTTTTT.

The chain combines TRBV16 with TRBJ1-5; no reliable D call. V shed 8 bases and J shed 5 bases, with 13 bases lying between them. CDR3 size: 13 residues. Germline V gives CDR1 KGHSY, CDR2 FQNENV. DNA for the CDR3: TGTGCCAGCGCGCCCAGGACTGATCAGCCCCAGCATTTT. This codes for CASAPRTDQPQHF.

This clone was observed a single time. The chain recombines TRBV5-4 with TRBJ2-2; 9 nucleotides agree with TRBD2. This CDR3 has 17 amino acids. The ends lost 4 bases at V and 5 bases at J; junction bases unmatched: 12. In germline, CDR1 is SGHNT, CDR2 YYREEE (reference sequence). The CDR3 DNA reads TGTGCCAGCAGCCCCCGTGGCGGGGGGGCTCTGACCGGGGAGCTGTTTTTT. This encodes CASSPRGGGALTGELFF.